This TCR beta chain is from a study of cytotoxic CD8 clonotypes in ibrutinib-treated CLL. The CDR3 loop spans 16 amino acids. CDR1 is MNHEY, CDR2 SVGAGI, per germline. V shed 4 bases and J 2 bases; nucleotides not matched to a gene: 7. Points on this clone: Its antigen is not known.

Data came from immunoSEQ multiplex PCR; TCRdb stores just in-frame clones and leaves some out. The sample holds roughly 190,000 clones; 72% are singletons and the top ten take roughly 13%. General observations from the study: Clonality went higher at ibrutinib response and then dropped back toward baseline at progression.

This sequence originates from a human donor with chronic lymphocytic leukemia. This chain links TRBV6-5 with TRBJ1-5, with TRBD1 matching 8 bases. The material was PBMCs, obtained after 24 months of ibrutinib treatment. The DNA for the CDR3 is TGTGCCAGCAGTTTCCTACAGGGGGTGGGCAATCAGCCCCAGCATTTT. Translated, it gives CASSFLQGVGNQPQHF.